These T cell receptor beta chains were read from a single sample in a study of T cell changes during pregnancy in multiple sclerosis. The repertoire was sequenced with immunoSEQ multiplex PCR; TCRdb's copy has only in-frame clones and lacks some. The sample lists more than 4,500 clones, 81% occurring once. This material consisted of CD8+ T cells from peripheral blood mononuclear cells, taken in the second trimester of pregnancy. The receptor set was obtained from a female donor in good health, enrolled as a control in a pregnancy study. CDR3s include the opening cysteine and the closing phenylalanine or tryptophan. The order of the fields is D gene, clone size, J gene, V gene, CDR3 protein, CDR3 DNA. The D gene is left open where the match is weak. Rows give clone size only sometimes, using once, few, many, or a class for an expanded clone.

TRBD2 - TRBJ2-7 TRBV7-3 CASSPTSGYYEQYF TGTGCCAGCAGTCCTACTAGCGGGTATTACGAGCAGTACTTC
TRBD2 - TRBJ2-1 TRBV4-2 CASRRLAGVNEQFF TGTGCCAGCAGGCGACTAGCGGGAGTCAATGAGCAGTTCTTC
- - TRBJ2-6 TRBV5-1 CASSLGVDSDSGANVLTF TGCGCCAGCAGCTTGGGAGTGGACAGCGACTCTGGGGCCAACGTCCTGACTTTC
- - TRBJ1-6 TRBV30 CAWPPFDSSYNSPLHF TGTGCCTGGCCCCCATTCGACAGCTCCTATAATTCACCCCTCCACTTT
TRBD1 once TRBJ1-2 TRBV10-3 CAIRGTAGGYGYTF TGTGCCATCAGAGGGACAGCGGGAGGCTATGGCTACACCTTC
- once TRBJ2-3 TRBV15 CATSREGQAPDTQYF TGTGCCACCAGCAGAGAGGGGCAGGCGCCCGATACGCAGTATTTT
- - TRBJ2-1 TRBV7-2 CASSLRLAEYNEQFF TGTGCCAGCAGCTTAAGGCTAGCAGAGTACAATGAGCAGTTCTTC
TRBD1 - TRBJ2-3 TRBV4-3 CASSQDLRDSFTDTQYF TGCGCCAGCAGCCAAGATCTTAGGGACAGCTTCACAGATACGCAGTATTTT
TRBD1 - TRBJ2-3 TRBV6-1 CASSEPQGIYSTDTQYF TGTGCCAGCAGTGAGCCACAGGGGATTTATTCCACAGATACGCAGTATTTT
- - TRBJ1-2 TRBV5-1 CASSWDKSYGYTF TGCGCCAGCAGCTGGGACAAGAGCTATGGCTACACCTTC
TRBD1 once TRBJ2-5 TRBV27 CASSSLQGDKRTQYF TGTGCCAGCAGTTCGCTCCAGGGGGACAAGAGAACCCAGTACTTC
- - TRBJ1-2 TRBV9 CASSAPTGDGLNTF TGTGCCAGCAGCGCCCCAACAGGAGACGGCCTTAACACCTTC
TRBD2 once TRBJ2-1 TRBV7-9 CASSLGPSLAVSYNEQFF TGTGCCAGCAGCTTGGGTCCATCTCTAGCGGTTTCCTACAATGAGCAGTTCTTC
- - TRBJ2-5 TRBV9 CASSPPRGRETQYF TGTGCCAGCAGCCCTCCGCGGGGGCGGGAGACCCAGTACTTC
- - TRBJ2-1 TRBV6-1 CASSVPAGEYNEQFF TGTGCCAGCAGTGTCCCCGCGGGCGAGTACAATGAGCAGTTCTTC
- few TRBJ1-2 TRBV6-4 CASSDSGTYGYTF TGTGCCAGCAGTGACTCGGGCACCTATGGCTACACCTTC
- - TRBJ2-7 TRBV9 CASSPHYFRVEQYF TGTGCCAGCAGTCCACATTACTTTCGGGTCGAGCAGTACTTC
TRBD1 - TRBJ1-6 TRBV29-1 CSVRTGEGSPLHF TGCAGCGTACGGACAGGGGAAGGTTCACCCCTCCACTTT
TRBD1 - TRBJ2-2 TRBV6-1 CASRSTGDTGELFF TGTGCCAGCAGAAGTACAGGGGACACCGGGGAGCTGTTTTTT
- - TRBJ2-7 TRBV7-8 CASSLPADEQYF TGTGCCAGCAGCCTGCCAGCGGACGAGCAGTACTTC
TRBD1 - TRBJ1-4 TRBV9 CASSVGNPTGGGEKLFF TGTGCCAGCAGCGTAGGAAACCCTACAGGGGGCGGAGAAAAACTGTTTTTT
- - TRBJ2-1 TRBV9 CASSTSSSRYNEQFF TGTGCCAGCAGCACTTCTAGCTCACGATACAATGAGCAGTTCTTC
- - TRBJ2-7 TRBV29-1 CSVLEGVYEQYF TGCAGCGTTTTAGAAGGGGTCTACGAGCAGTACTTC
- - TRBJ2-2 TRBV10-3 CAISDGARGTGELFF TGTGCCATCAGTGACGGAGCTCGTGGCACCGGGGAGCTGTTTTTT
- few TRBJ1-2 TRBV4-1 CASSQIGTGLYGYTF TGCGCCAGCAGCCAAATTGGAACAGGGCTCTATGGCTACACCTTC
- - TRBJ1-2 TRBV28 CASSLGSVRGTRYGYTF TGTGCCAGCAGTTTAGGTAGTGTTAGGGGCACACGCTATGGCTACACCTTC
- once TRBJ1-2 TRBV18 CASSPGRNYGYTF TGTGCCAGCTCACCAGGCCGCAACTATGGCTACACCTTC
- - TRBJ2-7 TRBV7-8 CASSLDQGVAGLFYEQYF TGTGCCAGCAGCTTAGACCAGGGGGTAGCGGGACTCTTCTACGAGCAGTACTTC
TRBD2 - TRBJ2-1 TRBV12-5 CASGGGADEQFF TGTGCTAGTGGCGGGGGGGCCGATGAGCAGTTCTTC
- - TRBJ1-1 TRBV30 CAWSVPSGNTEAFF TGTGCCTGGAGTGTACCTTCCGGGAACACTGAAGCTTTCTTT
TRBD2 - TRBJ2-3 TRBV9 CASSVVSGTSGTDTQYF TGTGCCAGCAGCGTAGTCTCGGGGACTAGCGGGACAGATACGCAGTATTTT
TRBD1 - TRBJ1-2 TRBV23-1 CASSQSIHAGTGSGGYTF TGCGCCAGCAGTCAATCGATACACGCCGGGACAGGGAGTGGAGGCTACACCTTC
TRBD2 - TRBJ2-3 TRBV28 CASSFLAGTDTQYF TGTGCCAGCAGTTTCCTAGCGGGGACAGATACGCAGTATTTT
TRBD1 - TRBJ2-7 TRBV9 CASSGPTGGFYEQYF TGTGCCAGCAGCGGTCCGACAGGGGGCTTCTACGAGCAGTACTTC
TRBD1 - TRBJ1-4 TRBV29-1 CSVNTGEAEKLFF TGCAGCGTTAACACAGGGGAGGCTGAAAAACTGTTTTTT
TRBD1 once TRBJ1-2 TRBV6-4 CASSASGGTSDGYTF TGTGCCAGCAGTGCATCAGGGGGTACGAGTGATGGCTACACCTTC
TRBD1 - TRBJ1-2 TRBV6-5 CASRYTGAANYGYTF TGTGCCAGCAGATACACAGGGGCTGCTAACTATGGCTACACCTTC
TRBD2 medium-sized TRBJ2-7 TRBV5-6 CASSSGLAGGFEQYF TGTGCCAGCAGTTCCGGACTAGCGGGGGGTTTCGAGCAGTACTTC